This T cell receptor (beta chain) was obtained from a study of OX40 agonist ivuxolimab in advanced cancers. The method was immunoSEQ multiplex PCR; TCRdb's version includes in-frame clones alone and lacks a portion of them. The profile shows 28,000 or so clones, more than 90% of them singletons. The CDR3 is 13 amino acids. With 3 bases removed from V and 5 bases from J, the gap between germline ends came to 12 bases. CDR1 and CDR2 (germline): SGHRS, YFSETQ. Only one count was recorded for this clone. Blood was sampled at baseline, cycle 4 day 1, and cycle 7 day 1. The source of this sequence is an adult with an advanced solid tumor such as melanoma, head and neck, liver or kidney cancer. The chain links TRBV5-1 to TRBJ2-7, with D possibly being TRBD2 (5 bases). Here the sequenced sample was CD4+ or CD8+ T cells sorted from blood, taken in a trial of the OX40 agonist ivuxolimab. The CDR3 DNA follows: TGCGCCAGCAGCTACCTCGGACTCGACGAGCAGTACTTC. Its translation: CASSYLGLDEQYF.